A single sample is the source of the 21 T cell receptor beta chains below, sequenced in a study of T cells in Graves' hyperthyroidism and ophthalmopathy. TCR beta CDR3 region amplification was performed from RNA transcripts. The TCR CDR3 was amplified in a first-round RT-PCR using the HTBI primer set. TCRdb re-analysed the multiplex PCR reads in MiXCR, keeping a single row per CDR3 protein. In the table there are 300,000 to 400,000 distinct CDR3 sequences, under 15% of which are singletons. Sequencing was performed on blood. Receptor source: a woman between 18 and 29 years old with Graves' hyperthyroidism.

The chain links TRBV10-3 to TRBJ2-7; D might be TRBD1 (6 bases). This CDR3 comprises 14 residues. The germline gives CDR1 ENHRY, CDR2 SYGVKD. V lost 5 bases and J 4 bases, leaving 15 bases between the germline ends. The CDR3 here is CAISRGTDIYEQYF. Written as DNA, the CDR3 is TGTGCCATCAGTAGGGGGACCGATATTTACGAGCAGTACTTC.

There are many counts of this clonotype. This chain links TRBV6-5 with TRBJ2-7; D not resolved. V was shortened by 2 bases and J by 2 bases, with 7 bases between the two germline ends. Germline assignment: CDR1 MNHEY and CDR2 SVGAGI. This CDR3 comprises 13 residues. The CDR3 protein is CASSYGKTYEQYF. The CDR3 DNA is TGTGCCAGCAGTTACGGCAAAACCTACGAGCAGTACTTC.

This clonotype showed up many times. This rearrangement joins TRBV13 to TRBJ1-3, with a tentative D call TRBD1 (5 bases). The germline CDR1 and CDR2 sequences are PRHDT and FYEKMQ (reference sequence). The ends were cut back, 2 bases at V and 0 bases at J, with 23 bases in the middle. This CDR3 spans 20 amino acids. The CDR3 region is CASSLSSLGRAEFSGNTIYF. CDR3 DNA: TGTGCCAGCAGCTTATCGTCTTTGGGACGGGCGGAATTCTCTGGAAACACCATATATTTT.

Notes on this clonotype: This may come from a read error, since a much larger clone is one base off. The chain couples TRBV12-3 or TRBV12-4 to TRBJ2-7; possibly TRBD1 for D (6 bases). The CDR3 extends over 14 amino acids. CDR3 bases: TGTCCCAGCAGTTTAGGGGGACCCTCCTACGAGCAGTACTTC. Protein: CPSSLGGPSYEQYF.

This clonotype came up many times. V and J are TRBV28 and TRBJ2-3, with TRBD1 matching 7 bases. Trimming cost V 5 bases and J 6 bases; bases outside gene matches: 8. The germline gives CDR1 MDHEN, CDR2 SYDVKM. CDR3 size: 14 residues. The DNA of the CDR3 is TGTGCCAGCAGTCGGAGCCCACAGGGGGATACGCAGTATTTT. Its protein product is CASSRSPQGDTQYF. Variable domain in full (rest from reference TRBV28 and TRBJ2-3): DVKVTQSSRYLVKRTGEKVFLECVQDMDHENMFWYRQDPGLGLRLIYFSYDVKMKEKGDIPEGYSVSREKKERFSLILESASTNQTSMYLCASSRSPQGDTQYFGPGTRLTVL.

Ten or more counts support this clonotype. This CDR3 reads CASRSGYRTEAFF. CDR3 nucleotide sequence: TGTGCCAGCAGATCAGGGTACCGCACTGAAGCTTTCTTT. The chain links TRBV6-1 to TRBJ1-1, with D perhaps TRBD1 (5 bases). CDR1 is MNHNS, CDR2 SASEGT, per germline. Trimming stripped 6 bases from V and 4 bases from J, with 12 bases between. The CDR3 spans 13 residues.

This clonotype appeared many times. CDR3 amino acids: CASSLGDRGRGIHF. As DNA, the CDR3 is TGTGCCAGCAGCTTAGGCGACAGGGGGCGAGGGATCCACTTT. V gene TRBV7-2 combines with J gene TRBJ1-6; TRBD1 agrees at 10 bases. Germline values: CDR1 SGHTA, CDR2 FQGNSA. The CDR3 sequence is 14 residues long. V lost 1 base to trimming and J lost 17 bases; unmatched junction nucleotides: 8.

This clonotype was detected ten times or more. The rearrangement uses TRBV28 and TRBJ1-1, with 7 bases that match TRBD1. The germline CDR1 and CDR2 sequences are MDHEN and SYDVKM. Trimming cost V 2 bases and J 13 bases; bases outside gene matches: 10. CDR3 length equals 13 residues. Here the CDR3 reads CASSLRKDRESFF. The CDR3 DNA is TGTGCCAGCAGTTTACGAAAAGACAGGGAGAGTTTCTTT.

The chain uses TRBV12-3 or TRBV12-4 and TRBJ1-3, with unresolved D. This CDR3 region has 16 residues. Trimming took 0 bases from V and 0 from J, leaving 9 bases between them. The CDR3 here is CASSLASSSSGNTIYF. Here the CDR3 DNA reads TGTGCCAGCAGTTTAGCGTCCTCATCCTCTGGAAACACCATATATTTT.

This clonotype appeared many times. V and J are TRBV5-6 and TRBJ1-2; D is unresolved. The CDR3 is 13 amino acids. V was clipped by 1 base and J by 8 bases, with 12 bases between them. Germline V CDR1 and CDR2: SGHDT, YYEEEE. The CDR3 reads CASSLSWEGGYTF. The CDR3 nucleotides are TGTGCCAGCAGCTTGTCTTGGGAAGGCGGCTACACCTTC.

Ten or more counts support this clonotype. The gene calls are TRBV6-2 or TRBV6-3 and TRBJ1-2, with 9 bases matching TRBD1. The germline V gene has CDR1 MNHEY and CDR2 SVGEGT. This CDR3 spans 16 amino acids. V gave up 2 bases and J gave up 1 base; unmatched junction bases: 5. DNA of the CDR3: TGTGCCAGCAGTTACAGGACAGGGGACTTTAACTATGGCTACACCTTC. Its protein is CASSYRTGDFNYGYTF.

This clonotype was recorded many times. The chain recombines TRBV6-1 with TRBJ2-2, with TRBD1 matching 9 bases. V shed 10 bases, J shed 4 bases, and the junction held 4 bases outside the gene matches. CDR3 length: 13 residues. The germline gives CDR1 MNHNS, CDR2 SASEGT. Here the CDR3 reads CAILTGGTGELFF. For the CDR3, the DNA is TGTGCCATTCTGACAGGGGGCACCGGGGAGCTGTTTTTT.

This clonotype occurred many times. The V and J genes are TRBV28 and TRBJ1-1; 7 bases are a match to TRBD1. V lost 6 bases to trimming and J lost 5 bases; unmatched junction nucleotides: 9. This CDR3 contains 14 residues. Germline V lookup: CDR1 MDHEN, CDR2 SYDVKM. The CDR3 nucleotides are TGTGCCAGCAGCAAAACAGGGGCGTGGACTGAAGCTTTCTTT. Its protein is CASSKTGAWTEAFF.

This clonotype was picked up many times. This chain uses TRBV6-2 or TRBV6-3 with TRBJ1-2, with TRBD1 identical over 7 bases. The CDR3 is made up of 15 amino acids. J lost 8 bases, V lost 2 bases, and 11 bases had no gene match. Germline values: CDR1 MNHEY, CDR2 SVGEGT. The CDR3: CASSYPGTESMGYTF. The CDR3 bases are TGTGCCAGCAGTTACCCCGGGACAGAGAGTATGGGCTACACCTTC.

The V call is TRBV20-1, the J call TRBJ1-5; weak D call: TRBD1 (6 bases). The V end was cut by 3 bases, the J end by 7 bases, with 13 bases between. Germline CDR1 reads DFQATT; CDR2 reads SNEGSKA (reference sequence). The length of the CDR3 is 13 residues. In nucleotides, the CDR3 is TGCAGTGCTAGGGGGCCAGGGGTACAGCCCCAGCATTTT. Residues: CSARGPGVQPQHF.

This clonotype was seen more than once but under ten times. The chain couples TRBV6-2 or TRBV6-3 to TRBJ1-1; maybe TRBD1 (5 bases). Trimming removed 5 bases at V and 9 bases at J, with 19 bases between. CDR3 length: 14 residues. CDR1 and CDR2 (germline): MNHEY, SVGEGT. CDR3 sequence (DNA): TGTGCCAGCAGTCCCTTCGCCTTAGGGGCCCAAGCTTTCTTT. The encoded protein is CASSPFALGAQAFF.

This clonotype was counted at least ten times. The V call is TRBV5-1, the J call TRBJ2-7, with D unclear. Germline lookup yields CDR1 SGHRS and CDR2 YFSETQ. The CDR3 length is 14 residues. Between the trimmed V and J ends, which lost 0 bases and 2 bases, there was a span of 9 bases. The CDR3 nucleotides read TGCGCCAGCAGCTTGGATGGTCGTCCCTACGAGCAGTACTTC. This codes for CASSLDGRPYEQYF.

Many counts were recorded for this clonotype. The gene calls are TRBV10-1 and TRBJ1-1; D is possibly TRBD1 (5 bases). The CDR3 runs 12 residues. Trimming took off 3 bases at V and 10 bases at J, with 12 bases between the two ends. Germline assignment: CDR1 WNHNN and CDR2 SYGVQD (reference sequence). The CDR3: CASSEEGRGAFF. The CDR3, as DNA: TGCGCCAGCAGTGAAGAGGGACGGGGAGCTTTCTTT.

At least ten counts were recorded for this clonotype. This sequence joins TRBV20-1 and TRBJ2-7; weak D call: TRBD1 (5 bases). This CDR3 is built from 14 residues. CDR1 DFQATT and CDR2 SNEGSKA come from the germline V gene (reference sequence). The V end was cut by 5 bases, the J end by 3 bases, with 17 bases between. The CDR3 here is CSASQGPEVYEQYF. The DNA for the CDR3 is TGCAGTGCTTCCCAGGGCCCTGAAGTCTACGAGCAGTACTTC.

This clonotype was recorded many times. The V gene is TRBV11-2, the J gene TRBJ1-2, with 9 bases fitting TRBD1. Germline CDR1 SGHAT, CDR2 FQNNGV. This CDR3 has 14 residues. The J segment lost 8 bases and the V segment lost 5 bases, leaving 9 bases of the junction unmatched. CDR3 nucleotide sequence: TGTGCCAGCAGCGTCGTTGGGACAGGGCCAGGCTACACCTTC. It yields the protein CASSVVGTGPGYTF.

This clonotype was seen many times. The gene calls are TRBV20-1 and TRBJ1-2; the D gene is possibly TRBD1 (5 bases). This CDR3 is 12 amino acids long. Germline CDR1 DFQATT, CDR2 SNEGSKA (reference sequence). V was shortened by 0 bases and J by 8 bases, with 10 bases between the two germline ends. The CDR3 DNA reads TGCAGTGCTAGAGATCGGGGCCGCGGCTACACCTTC. It specifies CSARDRGRGYTF.